Listed below are T cell receptor beta chains from one sample, sequenced in a study of OX40 agonist ivuxolimab in advanced cancers. Sequencing was performed with immunoSEQ multiplex PCR; in TCRdb, only in-frame clones are kept and a portion is missing. The sample records more than 25,000 clones, roughly 77% being singletons. Sequenced material: CD4+ or CD8+ T cells sorted from blood, taken in a trial of the OX40 agonist ivuxolimab. The receptors were sampled from an adult with an advanced solid tumor such as melanoma, head and neck, liver or kidney cancer. Both conserved end residues are part of each CDR3. D genes are given only for firm matches. Size is omitted from some rows. Given values are once, few, many or a class for expanded clones.

clone size	J gene	V gene	D gene	CDR3 DNA	CDR3 protein
NA	TRBJ1-2	TRBV6-5	TRBD1	TGTGCCAGCAGGGACAGGGCGAGCGAAGGAGGCTACACCTTC	CASRDRASEGGYTF
NA	TRBJ2-5	TRBV4-1	TRBD2	TGCGCCAGCAGCCGGCTAGCGGGGGTGGGGGAGACCCAGTACTTC	CASSRLAGVGETQYF
few	TRBJ1-5	TRBV4-1	TRBD1	TGCGCCAGCAGCACCCGGGACAGTCACAATCAGCCCCAGCATTTT	CASSTRDSHNQPQHF
medium-sized	TRBJ2-3	TRBV7-3	TRBD2	TGTGCCAGCAGCTTACGGACTAGCGCGCTACCTAGCACAGATACGCAGTATTTT	CASSLRTSALPSTDTQYF
medium-sized	TRBJ1-3	TRBV13	NA	TGTGCCAGCAGCTTAGCGGGACTCAACTCTGGAAACACCATATATTTT	CASSLAGLNSGNTIYF
NA	TRBJ2-1	TRBV7-9	NA	TGTGCCAGCAGCTCGGGAGATGAGCAGTTCTTC	CASSSGDEQFF
NA	TRBJ2-1	TRBV10-3	NA	TGTGCCATCCGAGAATTTCTACAGGGTCTGGACAATGAGCAGTTCTTC	CAIREFLQGLDNEQFF
NA	TRBJ2-7	TRBV28	NA	TGTGCCAGCAGTTCAACTCCCCCGGACAGAGCCTACGAGCAGTACTTC	CASSSTPPDRAYEQYF
few	TRBJ1-4	TRBV11-3	NA	TGTGCCAGCAGTCAAGACGGAGAAAAACTGTTTTTT	CASSQDGEKLFF
NA	TRBJ2-7	TRBV6-6	TRBD2	TGTGCCAGCAGCGCAATAGCGGGACCGCGCTACGAGCAGTACTTC	CASSAIAGPRYEQYF
NA	TRBJ2-1	TRBV2	NA	TGTGCCAGCATAGAAGGGGATGAGCAGTTCTTC	CASIEGDEQFF
once	TRBJ2-3	TRBV11-1	TRBD2	TGTGCCAGCAGCTTCGGTGCGGGAGGGCCCACAGATACGCAGTATTTT	CASSFGAGGPTDTQYF
NA	TRBJ2-5	TRBV9	NA	TGTGCCAGCAGCCCGGGGGCCCCCGAGACCCAGTACTTC	CASSPGAPETQYF
NA	TRBJ2-2	TRBV15	TRBD1	TGTGCCACCAGAGATTCGGACAGGGGGCGAGCCGGGGAGCTGTTTTTT	CATRDSDRGRAGELFF
few	TRBJ2-7	TRBV9	NA	TGTGCCAGCAGCTCCCGCTCCTACGAGCAGTACTTC	CASSSRSYEQYF
NA	TRBJ1-1	TRBV13	NA	TGTGCCAGCAGCTTAAATCGTGGCCTCACTGAAGCTTTCTTT	CASSLNRGLTEAFF
NA	TRBJ2-5	TRBV5-4	NA	TGTGCCAGCAGCTTGCGGCCATGGGATAGCGGCCTTAGGGGGACCCAGTACTTC	CASSLRPWDSGLRGTQYF
NA	TRBJ1-5	TRBV10-3	NA	TGTGCCATCAGTGATCGGGGGAAAGGCAATCAGCCCCAGCATTTT	CAISDRGKGNQPQHF
NA	TRBJ1-3	TRBV18	TRBD1	TGTGCCAGCTCACGAGGCAGGGGGTCTGGAAACACCATATATTTT	CASSRGRGSGNTIYF
NA	TRBJ1-1	TRBV5-6	NA	TGTGCCAGCAGCTTGGGCCTGAACACTGAAGCTTTCTTT	CASSLGLNTEAFF
NA	TRBJ1-1	TRBV10-3	NA	TGTGCCATCAGTGAGTCAAACATTCCATTCAGGGACACTGAAGCTTTCTTT	CAISESNIPFRDTEAFF
NA	TRBJ2-7	TRBV5-1	TRBD1	TGCGCCAGCAGCTTTTACCAGGGGGCCTGGTACGAGCAGTACTTC	CASSFYQGAWYEQYF
NA	TRBJ1-4	TRBV7-9	NA	TGTGCCAGCAGCTTAGCACAGGGCTTAACTAATGAAAAACTGTTTTTT	CASSLAQGLTNEKLFF
NA	TRBJ2-7	TRBV19	NA	TGTGCCAGTAGTACGGGACTTACCTACGAGCAGTACTTC	CASSTGLTYEQYF
medium-sized	TRBJ2-7	TRBV2	NA	TGTGCCAGCAGAGTACAGCATTACTCCTACGAGCAGTACTTC	CASRVQHYSYEQYF
NA	TRBJ2-1	TRBV15	TRBD2	TGTGCCACCAGCAGAGTGGATAGCGGGCAAAAGCCCAACAATGAGCAGTTCTTC	CATSRVDSGQKPNNEQFF
NA	TRBJ2-7	TRBV6-5	NA	TGTGCCAGCAGTTACACGACAGGCGAGCAGTACTTC	CASSYTTGEQYF
NA	TRBJ2-5	TRBV9	TRBD2	TGTGCCAGCAGCCCCGGGACTACCGGGGGAGAGACCCAGTACTTC	CASSPGTTGGETQYF
few	TRBJ2-2	TRBV19	TRBD1	TGTGCCAGTAACCCCTACAGGGGCGGCACCGGGGAGCTGTTTTTT	CASNPYRGGTGELFF
NA	TRBJ2-3	TRBV19	TRBD1	TGTGCCACCTGGGCAGGGGGCCTGGATACGCAGTATTTT	CATWAGGLDTQYF
NA	TRBJ2-5	TRBV23-1	NA	TGCGCCAGCAGTCAACCCCCCTTTGATTTGGGAGCATCGTACGGTAAGACCCAGTACTTC	CASSQPPFDLGASYGKTQYF
NA	TRBJ1-2	TRBV29-1	NA	TGCAGCGTTAACGATTGGGTTTCTGGCTACACCTTC	CSVNDWVSGYTF
NA	TRBJ2-7	TRBV11-2	TRBD1	TGTGCCAGCAGCTTAGATCCAGGGGGATACTACGAGCAGTACTTC	CASSLDPGGYYEQYF
NA	TRBJ1-5	TRBV5-1	TRBD1	TGCGCCAGCAGCCCGGGGGACAGTAGCAATCAGCCCCAGCATTTT	CASSPGDSSNQPQHF
NA	TRBJ2-7	TRBV9	NA	TGTGCCAGCAGCGTTCGGGGTGAGGGGTTCAACGAGCAGTACTTC	CASSVRGEGFNEQYF
NA	TRBJ2-2	TRBV27	NA	TGTGCCAGCAGTTTATATACCTCGAACACCGGGGAGCTGTTTTTT	CASSLYTSNTGELFF
many	TRBJ1-5	TRBV27	NA	TGTGCCAGCAGTTTAGGACAGAGATATCAGCCCCAGCATTTT	CASSLGQRYQPQHF
NA	TRBJ2-1	TRBV10-3	TRBD2	TGTGCCATCAGTGAGGGACTAGCGGGAGAGGGCAATGAGCAGTTCTTC	CAISEGLAGEGNEQFF
NA	TRBJ1-4	TRBV25-1	TRBD1	TGTGCCAGCAGTGAATACGATAACGGACAGGTGAAACTGTTTTTT	CASSEYDNGQVKLFF
once	TRBJ2-1	TRBV7-3	TRBD1	TGTGCCAGCAGCCCGAGACAGGGTTCAAATGAGCAGTTCTTC	CASSPRQGSNEQFF
NA	TRBJ2-5	TRBV21-1	NA	TGTGCCAGCAGCAAAGCCGGAGTCGGGCAAGAGACCCAGTACTTC	CASSKAGVGQETQYF
NA	TRBJ2-3	TRBV7-9	NA	TGTGCCAGCAGCTTAGAAGTGAGAAAAGATACGCAGTATTTT	CASSLEVRKDTQYF
NA	TRBJ1-2	TRBV5-6	NA	TGTGCCAGCAGCTTGGTGTTGGAGGACTATGGCTACACCTTC	CASSLVLEDYGYTF
NA	TRBJ2-7	TRBV28	TRBD1	TGTGCCAGCAAACCGGAACGGACAGGGGCCTACGAGCAGTACTTC	CASKPERTGAYEQYF
NA	TRBJ1-4	TRBV21-1	NA	TGTGCCAGCAGCAAATCAGGCCTTGCAACTAATGAAAAACTGTTTTTT	CASSKSGLATNEKLFF
NA	TRBJ2-3	TRBV28	TRBD2	TGTGCCAGCAGACGGACTAGCGGGAGGATGGATACGCAGTATTTT	CASRRTSGRMDTQYF
NA	TRBJ2-7	TRBV6-1	TRBD2	TGTGCCAGTAGCGCGCTAGCGGCAGTCTCCGAGCAGTACTTC	CASSALAAVSEQYF
NA	TRBJ1-4	TRBV7-3	NA	TGTGCCAGCAGCTTAACAGCCACTGAAAAACTGTTTTTT	CASSLTATEKLFF
few	TRBJ1-2	TRBV5-4	TRBD1	TGTGCCAGCAGAATACAGGGGCACTATGGCTACACCTTC	CASRIQGHYGYTF
NA	TRBJ2-3	TRBV11-1	NA	TGTGCCAGCAGCCAAGGGGATACGCAGTATTTT	CASSQGDTQYF
NA	TRBJ2-7	TRBV9	TRBD2	TGTGCCAGCAGCGTATTAGCGGGGGAATACGAGCAGTACTTC	CASSVLAGEYEQYF
NA	TRBJ2-3	TRBV7-8	NA	TGTGCCAGCCTTCCCCTGGGGGGCTACGGGGCAGATACGCAGTATTTT	CASLPLGGYGADTQYF
NA	TRBJ2-4	TRBV5-4	NA	TGTGCCAGCAGCTCGACAGATTCTATAGCCAAAAACATTCAGTACTTC	CASSSTDSIAKNIQYF
NA	TRBJ2-1	TRBV6-5	NA	TGTGCCAGCAGTCCTGACAGGTACAATGAGCAGTTCTTC	CASSPDRYNEQFF
NA	TRBJ2-7	TRBV9	TRBD1	TGTGCCAGCACCTTAACCGGGGACAGATTCGACGAGCAGTACTTC	CASTLTGDRFDEQYF
NA	TRBJ1-2	TRBV27	NA	TGTGCCAGCAGTTCGGGAGGGACTCTCTATGGCTACACCTTC	CASSSGGTLYGYTF
NA	TRBJ2-7	TRBV29-1	TRBD1	TGCAGCGTTGAAGAGGGGACAGGGACCTACGAGCAGTACTTC	CSVEEGTGTYEQYF
few	TRBJ2-2	TRBV11-2	NA	TGTGCCAGCAGCTTAGGTTGGGGCACCGGGGAGCTGTTTTTT	CASSLGWGTGELFF
NA	TRBJ1-1	TRBV28	NA	TGTGCCAGCAGCCCCTCCGGGGGGTCCAACACTGAAGCTTTCTTT	CASSPSGGSNTEAFF